The clone carrying this T cell receptor beta chain was found many times. Its antigen is not identified. This entry is derived from a study of T cell repertoires in cytomegalovirus infection. Study-level results: CMV carriers with the relevant HLA were identified by cumulative public TCR beta family frequency.

TCRdb independently ran MiXCR on the reads; one entry per CDR3 protein. The sample gives some 130,000 distinct CDR3 sequences, 7% to 9.5% of which show up once; 10% is in the top ten. Germline V gene data show CDR1 as SEHNR and CDR2 as FQNEAQ (reference sequence). The CDR3 spans 16 residues. V lost 5 bases to trimming and J lost 7 bases, with 18 bases between them. This sequence originates from a human donor in good health (CMV status not recorded). Some clones in this sample may be carry-over from other donors' samples. The chain carries TRBV7-9 and TRBJ1-6, with D unclear. Sequenced: PBMCs. Here the CDR3 reads CASSKESVGWNSPLHF. The DNA of the CDR3 is TGTGCCAGCAGCAAAGAGTCAGTCGGGTGGAATTCACCCCTCCACTTT.